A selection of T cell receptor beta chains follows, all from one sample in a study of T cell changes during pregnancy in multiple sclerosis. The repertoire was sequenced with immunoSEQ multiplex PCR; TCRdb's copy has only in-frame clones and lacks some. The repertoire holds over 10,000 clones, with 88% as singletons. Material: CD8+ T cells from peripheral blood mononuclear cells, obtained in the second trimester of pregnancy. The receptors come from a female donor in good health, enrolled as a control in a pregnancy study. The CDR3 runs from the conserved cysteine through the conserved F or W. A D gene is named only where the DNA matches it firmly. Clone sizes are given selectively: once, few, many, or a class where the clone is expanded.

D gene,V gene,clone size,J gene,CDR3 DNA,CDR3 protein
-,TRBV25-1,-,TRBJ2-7,TGTGCCAGCAGTGACCCCACTAGGATCTACGAGCAGTACTTC,CASSDPTRIYEQYF
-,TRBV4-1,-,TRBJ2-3,TGCGCCAGCAGCCTACTAGGGAGCACAGATACGCAGTATTTT,CASSLLGSTDTQYF
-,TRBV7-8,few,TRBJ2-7,TGTGCCAGCAGCTTACTCGGCGGGTCCTACGAGCAGTACTTC,CASSLLGGSYEQYF
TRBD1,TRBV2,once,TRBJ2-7,TGTGCCAGCGCCGGACAGGTTGCGGACGAGCAGTACTTC,CASAGQVADEQYF
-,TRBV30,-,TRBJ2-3,TGTGCCTGGAACAATTTGGGAGCAGATACGCAGTATTTT,CAWNNLGADTQYF
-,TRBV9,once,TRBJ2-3,TGTGCCAGCAGCGTGTTGGAGGGAATAGATACGCAGTATTTT,CASSVLEGIDTQYF
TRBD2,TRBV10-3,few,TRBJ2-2,TGTGCCATCAGAGCCGGGACTAGCGGGCCCGGGGAGCTGTTTTTT,CAIRAGTSGPGELFF
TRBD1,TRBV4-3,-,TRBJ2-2,TGCGCCAGCAGCCAAGATGCCGGACAGGCCCCAGTGGGCGGGGAGCTGTTTTTT,CASSQDAGQAPVGGELFF
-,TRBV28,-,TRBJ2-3,TGTGCCAGCAGTTTCGGTGTACGGACAGATACGCAGTATTTT,CASSFGVRTDTQYF
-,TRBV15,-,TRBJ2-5,TGTGCCACCAGCAGAGTCGGGAAGATGGAGACCCAGTACTTC,CATSRVGKMETQYF
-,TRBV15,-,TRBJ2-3,TGTGCCACCAGCAGAGAACTACCAGATACGCAGTATTTT,CATSRELPDTQYF
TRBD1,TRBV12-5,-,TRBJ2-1,TGTGCTAGTGGTTTGGTTGGGACAGGTAGCGATGAGCAGTTCTTC,CASGLVGTGSDEQFF
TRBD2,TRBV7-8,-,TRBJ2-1,TGTGCCAGCAGCTTATGGCCCGATGGCGGGGGGGACCTAATATACAATGAGCAGTTCTTC,CASSLWPDGGGDLIYNEQFF
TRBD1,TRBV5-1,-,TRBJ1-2,TGCGCCAGCAGCGTGACAGGGGGCGATGGCTACACCTTC,CASSVTGGDGYTF
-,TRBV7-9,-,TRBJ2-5,TGTGCCAGCAGCCTCCCCCCTACTCAAGAGACCCAGTACTTC,CASSLPPTQETQYF
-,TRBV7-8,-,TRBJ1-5,TGTGCCAGCAGTTATACAGCCTCTAATCAGCCCCAGCATTTT,CASSYTASNQPQHF
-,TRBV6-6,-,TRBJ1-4,TGTGCCAGTGAGGGCTGGAATGAAAAACTGTTTTTT,CASEGWNEKLFF
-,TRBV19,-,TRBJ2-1,TGTGCCAGTAGTCCTGACAACCTCTACAATGAGCAGTTCTTC,CASSPDNLYNEQFF
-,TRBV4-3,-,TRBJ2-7,TGCGCCAGCAGCCCGGGTTGGAGGTCCTTTTCCGACGAGCAGTACTTC,CASSPGWRSFSDEQYF
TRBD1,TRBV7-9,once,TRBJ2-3,TGTGCCAGCAGCTGGGGACAGGGAGTCGCAGATACGCAGTATTTT,CASSWGQGVADTQYF
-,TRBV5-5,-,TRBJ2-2,TGTGCCAGCAGCTTCTCGTATAGCGGGAACACCGGGGAGCTGTTTTTT,CASSFSYSGNTGELFF
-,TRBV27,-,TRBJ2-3,TGTGCCAGCAGTTTCGGGGCAGATACGCAGTATTTT,CASSFGADTQYF
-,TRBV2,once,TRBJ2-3,TGTGCCAGCAGTGAGGAGGAGGTAGAAGTGTATACGCAGTATTTT,CASSEEEVEVYTQYF
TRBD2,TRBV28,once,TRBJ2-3,TGTGCCAGCAGTCCGGGACTAGCGAACACAGATACGCAGTATTTT,CASSPGLANTDTQYF
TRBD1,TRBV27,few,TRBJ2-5,TGTGCCAGCAGTTTGTGGACAGGGGGAGAGACCCAGTACTTC,CASSLWTGGETQYF
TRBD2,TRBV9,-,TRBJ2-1,TGTGCCAGCAGCGTAGGCGCGGGAGTGGGCAATGAGCAGTTCTTC,CASSVGAGVGNEQFF
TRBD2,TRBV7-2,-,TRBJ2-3,TGTGCCAGCAGCCGACTAGCGGGCTTCTCCCCAGATACGCAGTATTTT,CASSRLAGFSPDTQYF
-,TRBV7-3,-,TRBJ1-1,TGTGCCAGCAGCTTATTAACTTTCTTT,CASSLLTFF
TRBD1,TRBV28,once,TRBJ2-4,TGTGCCAGCAGACACCGGGACAGGGGCCCCAAAAACATTCAGTACTTC,CASRHRDRGPKNIQYF
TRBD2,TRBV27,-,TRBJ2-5,TGTGCCAGCAGTTCACGGGGGGGGACTAGCGGGAGGCCACAAGAGACCCAGTACTTC,CASSSRGGTSGRPQETQYF
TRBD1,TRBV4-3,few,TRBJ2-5,TGCGCCAGCAGCCAAAAGACAGGGGGCGGTTCAGAGACCCAGTACTTC,CASSQKTGGGSETQYF
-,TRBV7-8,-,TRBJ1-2,TGTGCCAGCAGCTCCCTATCGGCGGAACGACCCACCTATGGCTACACCTTC,CASSSLSAERPTYGYTF
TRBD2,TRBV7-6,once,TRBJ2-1,TGTGCCAGCAGCCTGGGACTAGCGGGAGGTGCCTTCGAGCAGTTCTTC,CASSLGLAGGAFEQFF
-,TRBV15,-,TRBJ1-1,TGTGCGACCGGGGGGGATAACACTGAAGCTTTCTTT,CATGGDNTEAFF
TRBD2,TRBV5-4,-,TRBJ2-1,TGTGCCAGCAGCGCCGGGACTAGCGTATACAATGAGCAGTTCTTC,CASSAGTSVYNEQFF
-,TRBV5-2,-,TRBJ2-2,TGCGCCAGCAGCCAGCCCGACAGGGTTACCGGGGAGCTGTTTTTT,CASSQPDRVTGELFF
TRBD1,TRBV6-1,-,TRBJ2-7,TGTGCCAACGCTGCTGGGACAGGGGGCTACGAGCAGTACTTC,CANAAGTGGYEQYF
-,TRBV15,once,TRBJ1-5,TGTGCCACCAGCAGAGATAGAGTCAATCAGCCCCAGCATTTT,CATSRDRVNQPQHF
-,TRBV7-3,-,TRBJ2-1,TGTGCCAGCAGCTTAAATGGCGGGACGTACTCCTACAATGAGCAGTTCTTC,CASSLNGGTYSYNEQFF
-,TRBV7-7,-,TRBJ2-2,TGTGCTAGCAGCTTAACCAGACAGGGGGAGCTGTTTTTT,CASSLTRQGELFF
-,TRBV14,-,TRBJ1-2,TGTGCCAGCAGCCCGTCCTCAGGGACTTATGGCTACACCTTC,CASSPSSGTYGYTF
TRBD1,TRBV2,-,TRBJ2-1,TGTGCCAGCAGCGTTCAGACAGGGTACAATGAGCAGTTCTTC,CASSVQTGYNEQFF
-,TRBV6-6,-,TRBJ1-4,TGTGCCAGCAGTTACCCAGCAGGGCAGAATGAAAAACTGTTTTTT,CASSYPAGQNEKLFF
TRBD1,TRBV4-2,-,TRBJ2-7,TGTGCCAGCAGCCAGGGGGACAGTTACGAGCAGTACTTC,CASSQGDSYEQYF
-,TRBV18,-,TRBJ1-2,TGTGCCAGCTCACCGCAATGGGGGCACCACTCGAACTATGGCTACACCTTC,CASSPQWGHHSNYGYTF
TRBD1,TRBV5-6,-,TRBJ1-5,TGTGCCAGCAGCATAGGACAGGGACCAAATCAGCCCCAGCATTTT,CASSIGQGPNQPQHF
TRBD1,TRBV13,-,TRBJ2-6,TGTGCCAGCGTACCGGGACAGGACTTATCTGGGGCCAACGTCCTGACTTTC,CASVPGQDLSGANVLTF